The next 6 T cell receptor beta chains were all read from a single sample in a study of T cell responses to AZD1222 COVID-19 vaccine. Clones were sequenced by immunoSEQ multiplex PCR, and TCRdb holds only the in-frame ones, with some missing. The sample has some 120,000 clones, less than 95% seen once. The specimen was peripheral blood, collected on day 0 of AZD1222 vaccination. These receptor sequences come from an adult in good health.

The chain carries TRBV6-5 and TRBJ1-5; tentative D call: TRBD1 (6 bases). CDR1 MNHEY and CDR2 SVGAGI come from the germline V gene. Trimming removed 5 bases at V and 4 bases at J, with 9 bases between. The CDR3 has 13 amino acids. The DNA of the CDR3 is TGTGCCAGCAGTCTACAGGGAAATCAGCCCCAGCATTTT. It yields the protein CASSLQGNQPQHF.

The chain carries TRBV24-1 and TRBJ2-1; 7 nucleotides line up with TRBD2. The ends lost 2 bases at V and 10 bases at J; junction bases unmatched: 7. Germline CDR1 reads KGHDR; CDR2 reads SFDVKD. This CDR3 spans 14 amino acids. Here the CDR3 reads CATSDSVGTKEQFF. Here the CDR3 DNA reads TGTGCCACCAGTGATTCAGTCGGGACTAAAGAGCAGTTCTTC.

This rearrangement joins TRBV10-1 to TRBJ2-3, with TRBD2 identical over 12 bases. This CDR3 region has 15 residues. The junction had 5 bases not matched to a gene; V was cut back by 5 bases and J by 5 bases. Germline V lookup: CDR1 WNHNN, CDR2 SYGVQD (reference sequence). CDR3 nucleotide sequence: TGCGCCAGCAGTAGACTAGCGGGAGTGGTAGATACGCAGTATTTT. This sequence encodes CASSRLAGVVDTQYF.

V gene TRBV9 combines with J gene TRBJ2-7; 7 nucleotides agree with TRBD2. The germline gives CDR1 SGDLS, CDR2 YYNGEE. The CDR3 has 14 residues. V was pared by 0 bases and J by 6 bases, with 6 bases of the junction left unmatched. The CDR3 protein is CASSVGLPGGEQYF. The CDR3 DNA reads TGTGCCAGCAGCGTAGGCCTTCCGGGGGGCGAGCAGTACTTC. Filled out from reference TRBV9 and TRBJ2-7, the complete variable domain reads DSGVTQTPKHLITATGQRVTLRCSPRSGDLSVYWYQQSLDQGLQFLIQYYNGEERAKGNILERFSAQQFPDLHSELNLSSLELGDSALYFCASSVGLPGGEQYFGPGTRLTVT.

The J gene is TRBJ2-3, the V gene TRBV5-6; TRBD2 matches 10 bases. CDR1 and CDR2 (germline): SGHDT, YYEEEE. The CDR3 is 16 residues long. V shed 4 bases, J shed 3 bases, and the junction held 8 bases outside the gene matches. The CDR3 is CASSPPSGSRTDTQYF. CDR3 sequence (DNA): TGTGCCAGCAGCCCACCTAGCGGGAGTAGGACAGATACGCAGTATTTT.

The chain recombines TRBV19 with TRBJ2-5, with 7 bases identical to TRBD2. The CDR3 is 14 residues long. Germline V gene data show CDR1 as LNHDA and CDR2 as SQIVND (reference sequence). The trim removed 3 bases at V and 4 bases at J, leaving 5 bases unmatched. The CDR3 sequence is CASSMRGFGETQYF. The CDR3 DNA reads TGTGCCAGTAGTATGCGGGGGTTCGGAGAGACCCAGTACTTC.